Listed below are T cell receptor beta chains from one sample, sequenced in a study of OX40 agonist ivuxolimab in advanced cancers. TCRdb's table, derived via immunoSEQ multiplex PCR, lists solely in-frame clones and lacks some. Seen here are about 53,000 clones, 75% to 90% observed once, and the top ten hold approximately 11%. Sequences were derived from CD4+ or CD8+ T cells sorted from blood, sampled in a trial of the OX40 agonist ivuxolimab. The receptors were sampled from an adult with an advanced solid tumor such as melanoma, head and neck, liver or kidney cancer. Each CDR3 is given with its conserved first and last residue. The D gene is left open where the match is weak. Only part of the rows carry a size: once, few, many, or a class if the clone is expanded.

TRBD1	TRBV28	TRBJ2-7	NA	TGTGCCAGCACCGAGACAGGGGCCGAGCAGTACTTC	CASTETGAEQYF
TRBD2	TRBV29-1	TRBJ2-7	NA	TGCAGCGTCAGACTAGCGGGAGGCTCCCTACCGTACTTC	CSVRLAGGSLPYF
NA	TRBV5-1	TRBJ2-2	NA	TGCGCCAGCAGCTTGGATGGTAGCGTGGGCGGGGAGCTGTTTTTT	CASSLDGSVGGELFF
NA	TRBV6-1	TRBJ1-1	NA	TGTGCCAGCAGTGCCCTACAGGGACGGACTGAAGCTTTCTTT	CASSALQGRTEAFF
TRBD1	TRBV19	TRBJ1-1	NA	TGTGCCAGTCTACAGGGGGCTCTCACTGAAGCTTTCTTT	CASLQGALTEAFF
NA	TRBV7-2	TRBJ2-7	once	TGTGCCAGCAGCTTATTGCCGGGGAAGCCTGAAGAGCAGTACTTC	CASSLLPGKPEEQYF
NA	TRBV7-9	TRBJ2-3	NA	TGTGCCAGCAACGAGGGTGGGGGTGGCACAGATACGCAGTATTTT	CASNEGGGGTDTQYF
NA	TRBV4-1	TRBJ1-1	NA	TGCGCCAGCAGCCAAGATGGGGGGCTATACACTGAAGCTTTCTTT	CASSQDGGLYTEAFF
NA	TRBV6-6	TRBJ2-5	NA	TGTGCCAGCAGTTATACTTCATCCTTCCTAAAAGAGACCCAGTACTTC	CASSYTSSFLKETQYF
TRBD1	TRBV6-5	TRBJ2-7	NA	TGTGCCAGCAGAGCAAGGACAGGGGGCTACGAGCAGTACTTC	CASRARTGGYEQYF
NA	TRBV7-3	TRBJ2-7	NA	TGTGCCAGCAGCCCCGACACCTACGAGCAGTACTTC	CASSPDTYEQYF
NA	TRBV28	TRBJ1-6	NA	TGTGCCAGCGTCCTACAGGGAAGAAATAATTCACCCCTCCACTTT	CASVLQGRNNSPLHF
NA	TRBV5-6	TRBJ2-7	NA	TGTGCCAGCAGCTTGTATAGTGCGGCCTTCTACGAGCAGTACTTC	CASSLYSAAFYEQYF
NA	TRBV4-1	TRBJ1-4	NA	TGCGCCAGCAGCCTAGGGGTAGATGAAAAACTGTTTTTT	CASSLGVDEKLFF
TRBD1	TRBV28	TRBJ2-7	NA	TGTGCCAGCAGTTTATGGACAGGGGGCTCCTACGAGCAGTACTTC	CASSLWTGGSYEQYF
TRBD2	TRBV2	TRBJ2-1	few	TGTGCCAGCAGGAGAACCCGGACTAGCGGGACCTACAATGAGCAGTTCTTC	CASRRTRTSGTYNEQFF
TRBD1	TRBV19	TRBJ1-6	NA	TGTGCCAGTAGTCCCCGGACAGGGAGCTCCTATAATTCACCCCTCCACTTT	CASSPRTGSSYNSPLHF
NA	TRBV6-1	TRBJ2-4	NA	TGTGCCAGCAGCGAAATCCCAGGGGCGGGCAAAAACATTCAGTACTTC	CASSEIPGAGKNIQYF
TRBD1	TRBV30	TRBJ1-6	few	TGTGCCTGGACGGGACAGGGTGAATCACCCCTCCACTTT	CAWTGQGESPLHF
TRBD2	TRBV10-3	TRBJ2-1	once	TGTGCCATCAGTGAGTTGGCGGGAGGGACTTACAATGAGCAGTTCTTC	CAISELAGGTYNEQFF
NA	TRBV7-9	TRBJ2-3	NA	TGTGCCAGCAGCTTAATGGCAGATACGCAGTATTTT	CASSLMADTQYF
NA	TRBV13	TRBJ1-2	NA	TGTGCCAGCAGCTCTGCGGCCGGATCAGGCCCAGGACGGGACCATTATGGCTACACCTTC	CASSSAAGSGPGRDHYGYTF
NA	TRBV28	TRBJ2-1	NA	TGTGCCAGCAGTCCGACCTCATACAATGAGCAGTTCTTC	CASSPTSYNEQFF
TRBD1	TRBV2	TRBJ1-1	NA	TGTGCCAGCATCTGGACAGGAGACACTGAAGCTTTCTTT	CASIWTGDTEAFF
NA	TRBV19	TRBJ2-2	NA	TGTGCCAGCAGGGTGGGCCTGAACACCGGGGAGCTGTTTTTT	CASRVGLNTGELFF
NA	TRBV2	TRBJ1-4	NA	TGTGCCAGCAGTGAAGACGTGGTTGGGGTCGTAGGGGAAAAACTGTTTTTT	CASSEDVVGVVGEKLFF
TRBD1	TRBV5-1	TRBJ2-6	NA	TGCGCCAGCAGCTTCGGACAGGGTAGCTCTGGGGCCAACGTCCTGACTTTC	CASSFGQGSSGANVLTF
TRBD2	TRBV7-9	TRBJ2-5	NA	TGTGCCAGCAGCAGGCGGGGGACTACCCAAGAGACCCAGTACTTC	CASSRRGTTQETQYF
NA	TRBV6-5	TRBJ1-1	NA	TGTGCCAGCAGTTACTCTATGAACACTGAAGCTTTCTTT	CASSYSMNTEAFF
NA	TRBV28	TRBJ2-5	NA	TGTGCCAGCAGTGTAAAGGGGACCCAGTACTTC	CASSVKGTQYF
NA	TRBV30	TRBJ2-7	NA	TGTGCCTGGAGTGTACAGTACGAGCAGTACTTC	CAWSVQYEQYF
NA	TRBV4-2	TRBJ1-2	NA	TGTGCCAGCAGCCAAGATGCGGGAGTTCGCTATGGCTACACCTTC	CASSQDAGVRYGYTF
TRBD2	TRBV9	TRBJ2-1	NA	TGTGCCAGCAGCGTAGGGACTAGCTCCTACAATGAGCAGTTCTTC	CASSVGTSSYNEQFF
TRBD1	TRBV28	TRBJ1-4	NA	TGTGCCAGCAGTCTTCAGGGGGCTTATGAAAAACTGTTTTTT	CASSLQGAYEKLFF
NA	TRBV27	TRBJ1-2	NA	TGTGCCAGCAGCATCAAAGAGAACTATGGCTACACCTTC	CASSIKENYGYTF
NA	TRBV9	TRBJ2-1	NA	TGTGCCAGCAGCGTCAGGGACAAGTCTCTCTCCTACAATGAGCAGTTCTTC	CASSVRDKSLSYNEQFF
TRBD1	TRBV19	TRBJ1-5	NA	TGTGCCAGTAGCTTTTGGACAGGGGGGAAGCAGCCCCAGCATTTT	CASSFWTGGKQPQHF
NA	TRBV30	TRBJ1-1	NA	TGTGCCTGGAGTGTGGGGGGTGAAGCTTTCTTT	CAWSVGGEAFF
TRBD2	TRBV15	TRBJ2-5	NA	TGTGCCACCAGCAGAGATCGGGCTAGCGGTCAAGAGACCCAGTACTTC	CATSRDRASGQETQYF
TRBD1	TRBV4-3	TRBJ1-2	NA	TGCGCCAGCAGCCACGCAGGACAGGGTAGCTATGGCTACACCTTC	CASSHAGQGSYGYTF
NA	TRBV27	TRBJ2-1	NA	TGTGCCAGCAGTTTAGGGGGGATCTCCTACAATGAGCAGTTCTTC	CASSLGGISYNEQFF
TRBD1	TRBV15	TRBJ1-1	NA	TGTGCCACCAGCAGTGGTGGGGACAGTGCTATAACTGAAGCTTTCTTT	CATSSGGDSAITEAFF
NA	TRBV9	TRBJ2-7	NA	TGTGCCAGCAGCGTAGGGGACCACTACGAGCAGTACTTC	CASSVGDHYEQYF